This paragraph covers one T cell receptor (beta chain) sequence. What it binds is unknown. CDR3 length: 14 residues. CDR1 is DFQATT, CDR2 SNEGSKA, per germline (reference sequence). V was shortened by 1 base and J by 5 bases, with 14 bases between the two germline ends. The data were taken from a study of blood T cells in healthy people across ages. Alongside a J-beta primer mix, a sample-barcoded 5' primer served in a second PCR lasting roughly 7 to 11 cycles. Researchers report that a template-switch adaptor with 12 random nucleotides tagged each cDNA molecule. One entry per CDR3 protein, called by TCRdb with MiXCR from the 5' RACE reads. The sample includes around 850,000 distinct CDR3 sequences, about 37% seen only once; the top ten take about an eighth. General study results and limits: Donor CMV infection status was unknown, possibly confounding age-related changes in expanded clonotypes. Researchers said unsorted PBMCs prevented a conclusive naive versus antigen-experienced comparison.

V gene TRBV20-1 combines with J gene TRBJ1-1; unclear D gene. Sequencing was done on a sample of blood. The sequence was collected from a man aged 18 to 29 in good health. CDR3: CSARGAPARTEAFF. The DNA for the CDR3 is TGCAGTGCTAGAGGGGCGCCCGCCAGGACTGAAGCTTTCTTT.